The TCR beta chain described here comes from a study of blood T cell repertoires in COVID-19. Whole-study context: From the United States, Italy and Spain came samples of acute and convalescent COVID-19. Sample material is recorded as cDNA or gDNA derived from T cells, B-cell-depleted T cells, or PBMCs.

The count of this clone is one. Original analysis: Scientists estimated how many nucleated cells there were by amplifying reference gene primers. Profiling relied on immunoSEQ multiplex PCR, and the TCRdb table lists in-frame clones only, not all of them. Clonal size and the V and J genes are those of that table, whereas D and trimming came from the DNA. The sample holds about 69,000 clones; about four fifths are singletons and the top ten take around 47%. V dropped 5 bases and J dropped 1 base, with 14 bases sitting between them. Germline CDR1 and CDR2: SNHLY and FYNNEI. This CDR3 is built from 15 residues.

The sequence came from a human donor in a cohort sampled during active COVID-19. The sample consisted of peripheral blood. V usage is TRBV2 and J usage is TRBJ1-2; tentatively, D is TRBD1 (6 bases). CDR3 sequence (DNA): TGTGCCAGCAGTTTACAAGGGGGTAGTAACTATGGCTACACCTTC. As protein: CASSLQGGSNYGYTF.